The present T cell receptor beta chain was sequenced within a study of shared clonotypes between healthy human individuals. Study findings and constraints: Sampling used blood alone; tissue repertoires probably differ.

Over several immunoSEQ plates, each subset's genomic DNA was distributed in even portions. Generated by immunoSEQ multiplex PCR, the TCRdb table keeps only in-frame clones and is missing some. This table has just over 2,000,000 clones, approximately 95% appearing once. Investigators divided CD4+ cells into CD45RA+ naive and CD45RA-negative memory subsets. To note about this clone: The antigen is undetermined.

The CDR3 contains 14 residues. In germline, CDR1 is SQVTM, CDR2 ANQGSEA. The J segment lost 5 bases and the V segment lost 6 bases, leaving 13 bases of the junction unmatched. J is TRBJ2-7 and V is TRBV29-1; the match to TRBD1 covers 7 bases. This receptor was identified in a young man in good health. The sequencing input was naive CD4+ T cells sorted from blood. Subset denoted: CD45RA+ positively selected. The CDR3 reads CSVGTKTGYHEQYF. DNA for the CDR3: TGCAGCGTCGGGACGAAGACAGGGTACCACGAGCAGTACTTC.